This is a list of T cell receptor beta chains from one sample in a study of T cells in Graves' hyperthyroidism and ophthalmopathy. TCRdb passed the multiplex PCR reads through MiXCR, listing each CDR3 protein once. In the table there are approximately 600,000 distinct CDR3 sequences, around 13% of which are singletons. The sample taken for sequencing was blood. The receptor source for this set is a woman aged 25 to 39 with Graves' hyperthyroidism that later progressed to Graves' ophthalmopathy. Each CDR3 is given with its conserved first and last residue. Fields, in order: D gene, J gene, V gene, clone size, CDR3 DNA, CDR3 protein. A D gene is named only where the DNA matches it firmly. Clone size is not always given. Where it is, it says once, few, many or a class for expanded clones.

>.|TRBJ2-6|TRBV6-5|many
TGTGCCAGCAGTTACGAGACAGGTCTTGGGGCCAACGTCCTGACTTTC
CASSYETGLGANVLTF
>TRBD1|TRBJ2-2|TRBV28|many
TGTGCCAGCATGGGTCACTCAGGGGGCACCGGGGAGCTGTTTTTT
CASMGHSGGTGELFF
>.|TRBJ2-6|TRBV7-9|few
TGTGCCAGCAGCTTAGGGCGTCTCTTTCAGGGGTCGGGCGAAGGGGCCAACGTCCTGACTTTC
CASSLGRLFQGSGEGANVLTF
>TRBD1|TRBJ2-2|TRBV6-1|few
TGTGCCAGCAGCCTTGGACAGGGTCGGGCCGGGGAGCTGTTTTTT
CASSLGQGRAGELFF
>.|TRBJ2-5|TRBV28|few
TGTGCCAGCAGATCCATATACCAAGAGACCCAGTACTTC
CASRSIYQETQYF
>TRBD1|TRBJ1-5|TRBV27|few
TGTGCCAGCTCGCCATTAGGGACAGACAATCAGCCCCAGCATTTT
CASSPLGTDNQPQHF
>.|TRBJ2-7|TRBV6-2/TRBV6-3|.
TGTGCCAGCAGCGCCGGGATTAGCTCCTACGAGCAGTACTTC
CASSAGISSYEQYF
>.|TRBJ2-7|TRBV5-5|.
TGTGCCAGCAGCCGAGACAGGAAAAGTTACGAGCAGTACTTC
CASSRDRKSYEQYF
>.|TRBJ2-7|TRBV20-1|few
TGCAGTGCTAGCCTCGGGACATTCTACGAGCAGTACTTC
CSASLGTFYEQYF
>.|TRBJ2-5|TRBV24-1|many
TGTGCCACCAGTGACCCTCGGGGTCAGCCCAAGGAGACCCAGTACTTC
CATSDPRGQPKETQYF
>.|TRBJ2-2|TRBV19|many
TGTGCCAGTAGTATAGGCCTAGCGAACACCGGGGAGCTGTTTTTT
CASSIGLANTGELFF
>.|TRBJ2-7|TRBV6-1|few
TGTGCCAGCACTCCGGGGAGTACCAACTACGAGCAGTACTTC
CASTPGSTNYEQYF
>.|TRBJ1-2|TRBV15|few
TGTGCCACCAGCAGAGATTTAGGGGACTATGGCTACACCTTC
CATSRDLGDYGYTF
>.|TRBJ2-7|TRBV20-1|.
TGCAGTGCTAGAGATGGTCAAGGGGACCACGAGCAGTACTTC
CSARDGQGDHEQYF
>.|TRBJ1-4|TRBV27|.
TGTGCCAGCAGTTTATTTAAGGGGGTTGGGGAGAGCGAAAAACTGTTTTTT
CASSLFKGVGESEKLFF
>.|TRBJ1-5|TRBV9|many
TGTGCCAGCAGCGACGGGGACGGGGCAGGCAATCAGCCCCAGCATTTT
CASSDGDGAGNQPQHF
>TRBD2|TRBJ2-7|TRBV10-2|few
TGCGCCAGCAGGACCCGGGAGGGCGGCTACGAGCAGTACTTC
CASRTREGGYEQYF
>TRBD1|TRBJ1-5|TRBV7-8|many
TGTGCCAGCAGCCAAGGGACAGTTGGAGATCAGCCCCAGCATTTT
CASSQGTVGDQPQHF
>TRBD1|TRBJ1-3|TRBV7-9|.
TGTGCCAGCAGCTTAGCCAGGGGGCTTTCGGGAAACACCATATATTTT
CASSLARGLSGNTIYF
>TRBD2|TRBJ2-2|TRBV4-3|.
TGCGCCAGCAGCCAAGGGGGGGGGAGGGGAGGCACCGGGGAGCTGTTTTTT
CASSQGGGRGGTGELFF
>.|TRBJ1-1|TRBV19|.
TGTGCCAGTACCTTCTCCCCAGAGAACACTGAAGCTTTCTTT
CASTFSPENTEAFF
>.|TRBJ1-2|TRBV19|many
TGTGCCAGTAGCTGGGAAGAAGTAGCCTATGGCTACACCTTC
CASSWEEVAYGYTF
>.|TRBJ1-4|TRBV20-1|many
TGCAGTGCCTCCGACAACAGTAATGAAAAACTGTTTTTT
CSASDNSNEKLFF
>TRBD1|TRBJ1-1|TRBV18|many
TGTGCCAGCTCACCGCCCGGGACAGGGACGCTGAACACTGAAGCTTTCTTT
CASSPPGTGTLNTEAFF
>.|TRBJ2-7|TRBV19|few
TGTGCCAGTAGTATAGATCTTGGGCAGGTTCGTTACGAGCAGTACTTC
CASSIDLGQVRYEQYF
>TRBD2|TRBJ2-3|TRBV5-1|.
TGCGCCAGCAGCTTGGACGCGACTAGCGATACGCAGTATTTT
CASSLDATSDTQYF
>.|TRBJ1-1|TRBV7-3|many
TGTGCCAGCAGCTTGTGGGGGGACCGATGGACTGAAGCTTTCTTT
CASSLWGDRWTEAFF
>.|TRBJ2-2|TRBV7-3|.
TGTGCCAGCAGGCAGACAACGACCGGGGAGCTGTTTTTT
CASRQTTTGELFF
>.|TRBJ2-1|TRBV2|many
TGTGCCAGCAGTGAGGGTGAGGCCGTGGGGGGCGAGCAGTTCTTC
CASSEGEAVGGEQFF
>.|TRBJ2-7|TRBV20-1|.
TGCAGTGCTAGGCATGGGACACCAACTCCCAACGAGCAGTACTTC
CSARHGTPTPNEQYF
>.|TRBJ1-2|TRBV28|many
TGTGCCAGCAGTTTATCAGGGTCTAGCGGCTACACCTTC
CASSLSGSSGYTF
>TRBD1|TRBJ2-5|TRBV7-9|few
TGTGCCAGCAGCCCTCCACGGGACAGTGAGCAAGAGACCCAGTACTTC
CASSPPRDSEQETQYF
>.|TRBJ2-3|TRBV7-9|many
TGTGCCAGCAGCTTATTCGGAAGCACAGATACGCAGTATTTT
CASSLFGSTDTQYF
>.|TRBJ2-7|TRBV6-2/TRBV6-3|many
TGTGCCAGCAGTTACTCGACTTCAGACACCGTCTACTCCTACGAGCAGTACTTC
CASSYSTSDTVYSYEQYF
>TRBD2|TRBJ2-7|TRBV25-1|many
TGTGCCAGCAGTGAATTGTCGAACCTTTGTCTAGCGGCACCTTTGACTGGGCAGTACTTC
CASSELSNLCLAAPLTGQYF
>.|TRBJ1-4|TRBV3-1|many
TGTGCCAGCAGCCAAAGCGGCCTTCAACTGTTTTTT
CASSQSGLQLFF
>TRBD2|TRBJ2-1|TRBV14|few
TGTGCCAGCAGCCAAGATGCGGGAGTGGTTGAGCAGTTCTTC
CASSQDAGVVEQFF
>.|TRBJ2-5|TRBV29-1|.
TGCAGCGTCGAGGGGACCCAACAAGAGACCCAGTACTTC
CSVEGTQQETQYF
>.|TRBJ2-5|TRBV25-1|few
TGTGCCAGCAGTGAACAATGGGGGCCCCAAGAGACCCAGTACTTC
CASSEQWGPQETQYF
>TRBD1|TRBJ1-5|TRBV7-9|few
TGTGCCAGCAGCCCTGACCCGGACAGGGGGCTAGGAAGCAATCAGCCCCAGCATTTT
CASSPDPDRGLGSNQPQHF
>.|TRBJ1-1|TRBV6-1|many
TGTGCCAGCAGTGAAGCTCGGGGGTGGGCTTTCTTT
CASSEARGWAFF
>.|TRBJ1-2|TRBV24-1|many
TGTGCCACCAGTGAGGACTCTCAAGGCTACACCTTC
CATSEDSQGYTF
>.|TRBJ1-2|TRBV20-1|.
TGCAGTGCTAGTTTCCCCGGGACCGGCTATGGCTACACCTTC
CSASFPGTGYGYTF
>TRBD2|TRBJ2-7|TRBV9|few
TGTGCCAGCAGCCCTCGCGGGGCTAGCGGCACCTACGAGCAGTACTTC
CASSPRGASGTYEQYF
>.|TRBJ1-1|TRBV27|many
TGTGCCAGCAGTTTATCGCAGGGTCTGAACACTGAAGCTTTCTTT
CASSLSQGLNTEAFF
>.|TRBJ1-5|TRBV7-9|.
TGTGCCAGCAGCTTAGGGGGGTTGGCAAATCAGCCCCAGCATTTT
CASSLGGLANQPQHF
>TRBD1|TRBJ2-7|TRBV11-3|many
TGTGCCAGCAGCTTAATGGGACAGGGGTCCTACGAGCAGTACTTC
CASSLMGQGSYEQYF
>TRBD2|TRBJ2-1|TRBV11-3|many
TGTGCCAGCAGCTTAGAACTAGCGGGAGGGGTTGAGCAGTTCTTC
CASSLELAGGVEQFF
>TRBD2|TRBJ2-3|TRBV24-1|.
TGTGCCACCAGTGAGGTGACTAGCGGGAGGGGAGATACGCAGTATTTT
CATSEVTSGRGDTQYF
>.|TRBJ1-1|TRBV12-5|many
TGTGCTAGTGGTTTGGTACTTGGGGGGGGGCCGCTTTCGGGTGAAGCTTTCTTT
CASGLVLGGGPLSGEAFF
>TRBD2|TRBJ2-1|TRBV3-1|.
TGTGCCAGCAGCCATAGAGGTTACCGGACTAGCGGCTACAATGAGCAGTTCTTC
CASSHRGYRTSGYNEQFF